This T cell receptor (beta chain) came from a study of T cells in Graves' hyperthyroidism and ophthalmopathy. Amplification of TCR beta CDR3 regions used RNA as the template. The HTBI set primed first-round TCR CDR3 RT-PCR. TCRdb passed the multiplex PCR reads through MiXCR, listing each CDR3 protein once. The sample carries around 300,000 distinct CDR3 sequences, roughly an eighth recorded once. Overall study findings and caveats: In blood, most of the thyroid clonotypes expanded above 0.001 were also present. Separation of ophthalmopathy from stable hyperthyroidism was achieved by a 13 V-J model.

This clonotype was recorded at least ten times. Its matching antigen is unknown. Germline CDR1 is MNHNS and CDR2 is SASEGT. Trimming stripped 9 bases from V and 4 bases from J, with 16 bases between. The CDR3 covers 14 residues. Sequences were obtained from blood. The genes are TRBV6-1 and TRBJ2-4; D possibly corresponds to TRBD2 (5 bases). This TCR came from a woman aged 40 to 50 with Graves' hyperthyroidism. The CDR3 here is CARDIGEAKNIQYF. The CDR3 nucleotides read TGTGCCAGAGACATCGGGGAAGCAAAAAACATTCAGTACTTC.